This is a list of T cell receptor beta chains from one sample in a study of control samples from healthy donors and cancer patients. Sequenced by immunoSEQ multiplex PCR; TCRdb stores in-frame clones only, minus some. The sample shows hundreds of thousands of clones, over 70% of them seen only once. Sequenced: PBMCs. The receptors were gathered from a woman aged 55-75 years with lung cancer. The CDR3 runs from the conserved cysteine through the conserved F or W. Each record gives: clone size, D gene, V gene, J gene, CDR3 protein, CDR3 DNA. The D gene is left open where the match is weak. Size tells how often a clone was seen (once, few, many) or the class of an expanded clone, and some rows leave it out.

clone size: NA
D gene: NA
V gene: TRBV2
J gene: TRBJ2-3
CDR3 protein: CASSDPGTDTQYF
CDR3 DNA: TGTGCCAGCAGTGACCCCGGCACAGATACGCAGTATTTT

clone size: once
D gene: TRBD1
V gene: TRBV6-5
J gene: TRBJ1-1
CDR3 protein: CASTATGATEAFF
CDR3 DNA: TGTGCCAGCACTGCTACAGGGGCCACTGAAGCTTTCTTT

clone size: NA
D gene: TRBD1
V gene: TRBV18
J gene: TRBJ2-1
CDR3 protein: CASSPFSPGTGSHEQFF
CDR3 DNA: TGTGCCAGCTCACCGTTCAGCCCCGGGACAGGGAGCCATGAGCAGTTCTTC

clone size: NA
D gene: NA
V gene: TRBV4-1
J gene: TRBJ2-1
CDR3 protein: CASSQIGNEQFF
CDR3 DNA: TGCGCCAGCAGCCAAATAGGGAATGAGCAGTTCTTC

clone size: NA
D gene: TRBD2
V gene: TRBV25-1
J gene: TRBJ2-2
CDR3 protein: CASRRPGLAVTGELFF
CDR3 DNA: TGTGCCAGCAGGAGGCCGGGACTAGCGGTCACCGGGGAGCTGTTTTTT

clone size: NA
D gene: TRBD1
V gene: TRBV7-3
J gene: TRBJ2-1
CDR3 protein: CASSLSGTGDYNEQFF
CDR3 DNA: TGTGCCAGCAGCTTAAGCGGGACAGGGGACTACAATGAGCAGTTCTTC

clone size: NA
D gene: TRBD1
V gene: TRBV6-6
J gene: TRBJ1-5
CDR3 protein: CASRGTDVGSNQPQHF
CDR3 DNA: TGTGCCAGCAGAGGGACAGATGTAGGGAGCAATCAGCCCCAGCATTTT

clone size: NA
D gene: NA
V gene: TRBV7-9
J gene: TRBJ2-7
CDR3 protein: CASNRDSYEQYF
CDR3 DNA: TGTGCCAGCAACAGGGATTCCTACGAGCAGTACTTC

clone size: NA
D gene: TRBD2
V gene: TRBV11-2
J gene: TRBJ2-2
CDR3 protein: CASSFGGGTTGELFF
CDR3 DNA: TGTGCCAGCAGCTTTGGCGGGGGAACCACCGGGGAGCTGTTTTTT

clone size: NA
D gene: NA
V gene: TRBV28
J gene: TRBJ1-1
CDR3 protein: CASSGYLNTEAFF
CDR3 DNA: TGTGCCAGCAGTGGGTACTTGAACACTGAAGCTTTCTTT

clone size: NA
D gene: NA
V gene: TRBV19
J gene: TRBJ1-5
CDR3 protein: CASSLVWGRSNQPQHF
CDR3 DNA: TGTGCCAGTAGCCTCGTCTGGGGCCGAAGCAATCAGCCCCAGCATTTT

clone size: NA
D gene: NA
V gene: TRBV28
J gene: TRBJ1-1
CDR3 protein: CASKEGMNTEAFF
CDR3 DNA: TGTGCCAGCAAGGAGGGGATGAACACTGAAGCTTTCTTT

clone size: NA
D gene: NA
V gene: TRBV3-1/TRBV3-2
J gene: TRBJ1-5
CDR3 protein: CASSLVPGDRPQHF
CDR3 DNA: TGTGCCAGCAGCCTGGTACCAGGGGATCGGCCCCAGCATTTT

clone size: NA
D gene: NA
V gene: TRBV10-3
J gene: TRBJ1-5
CDR3 protein: CAISEGGTGNQPQHF
CDR3 DNA: TGTGCCATCAGTGAGGGGGGGACTGGCAATCAGCCCCAGCATTTT

clone size: NA
D gene: TRBD1
V gene: TRBV7-3
J gene: TRBJ1-1
CDR3 protein: CASSSQGKGTEAFF
CDR3 DNA: TGTGCCAGCAGCTCACAGGGGAAGGGCACTGAAGCTTTCTTT

clone size: NA
D gene: TRBD2
V gene: TRBV5-1
J gene: TRBJ2-2
CDR3 protein: CASSQRGLAQNTGELFF
CDR3 DNA: TGCGCCAGCAGCCAGAGAGGACTAGCCCAGAACACCGGGGAGCTGTTTTTT

clone size: NA
D gene: NA
V gene: TRBV28
J gene: TRBJ1-2
CDR3 protein: CASSRDVVYGYTF
CDR3 DNA: TGTGCCAGCAGTCGCGATGTAGTCTATGGCTACACCTTC

clone size: NA
D gene: TRBD1
V gene: TRBV7-7
J gene: TRBJ2-7
CDR3 protein: CASSLDLTFDRGFDEQYF
CDR3 DNA: TGTGCTAGCAGCTTAGACCTCACTTTCGACAGGGGATTCGACGAGCAGTACTTC

clone size: few
D gene: TRBD1
V gene: TRBV19
J gene: TRBJ2-1
CDR3 protein: CASSRGQGFYNEQFF
CDR3 DNA: TGTGCCAGTAGTAGGGGACAGGGCTTCTACAATGAGCAGTTCTTC

clone size: NA
D gene: NA
V gene: TRBV7-6
J gene: TRBJ2-2
CDR3 protein: CASSLMTSGGNTGELFF
CDR3 DNA: TGTGCCAGCAGCCTCATGACTTCGGGGGGCAACACCGGGGAGCTGTTTTTT

clone size: NA
D gene: NA
V gene: TRBV27
J gene: TRBJ1-1
CDR3 protein: CASSLSGQLRTEAFF
CDR3 DNA: TGTGCCAGCAGTTTGTCGGGGCAGTTACGCACTGAAGCTTTCTTT

clone size: NA
D gene: NA
V gene: TRBV11-3
J gene: TRBJ2-7
CDR3 protein: CASSLETGSEQYF
CDR3 DNA: TGTGCCAGCAGCTTAGAAACTGGGTCTGAGCAGTACTTC

clone size: NA
D gene: NA
V gene: TRBV5-1
J gene: TRBJ2-2
CDR3 protein: CASKARVPTGELFF
CDR3 DNA: TGCGCCAGCAAGGCCAGGGTTCCAACCGGGGAGCTGTTTTTT

clone size: NA
D gene: NA
V gene: TRBV7-2
J gene: TRBJ1-5
CDR3 protein: CASSNSWGARQPQHF
CDR3 DNA: TGTGCCAGCAGCAACAGTTGGGGGGCGCGTCAGCCCCAGCATTTT

clone size: NA
D gene: TRBD1
V gene: TRBV9
J gene: TRBJ2-5
CDR3 protein: CASSLGTGAPQETQYF
CDR3 DNA: TGTGCCAGCAGCCTGGGGACAGGGGCGCCCCAAGAGACCCAGTACTTC

clone size: NA
D gene: NA
V gene: TRBV6-5
J gene: TRBJ1-5
CDR3 protein: CASTTREVQPQHF
CDR3 DNA: TGTGCCAGCACCACAAGGGAGGTCCAGCCCCAGCATTTT

clone size: NA
D gene: NA
V gene: TRBV9
J gene: TRBJ2-7
CDR3 protein: CASSVGGISYEQYF
CDR3 DNA: TGTGCCAGCAGCGTAGGCGGTATTAGCTACGAGCAGTACTTC

clone size: few
D gene: NA
V gene: TRBV20-1
J gene: TRBJ1-4
CDR3 protein: CSAATGEKLFF
CDR3 DNA: TGCAGTGCCGCAACCGGTGAAAAACTGTTTTTT

clone size: NA
D gene: NA
V gene: TRBV10-2
J gene: TRBJ1-4
CDR3 protein: CASSTPKGGTNEKLFF
CDR3 DNA: TGCGCCAGCAGTACCCCAAAGGGGGGCACTAATGAAAAACTGTTTTTT

clone size: NA
D gene: TRBD1
V gene: TRBV27
J gene: TRBJ2-5
CDR3 protein: CASSSRQGVRETQYF
CDR3 DNA: TGTGCCAGCAGTTCGCGACAGGGGGTAAGAGAGACCCAGTACTTC

clone size: NA
D gene: NA
V gene: TRBV30
J gene: TRBJ2-1
CDR3 protein: CAWSEGPLRDEQFF
CDR3 DNA: TGTGCCTGGAGTGAGGGACCCCTCAGAGATGAGCAGTTCTTC